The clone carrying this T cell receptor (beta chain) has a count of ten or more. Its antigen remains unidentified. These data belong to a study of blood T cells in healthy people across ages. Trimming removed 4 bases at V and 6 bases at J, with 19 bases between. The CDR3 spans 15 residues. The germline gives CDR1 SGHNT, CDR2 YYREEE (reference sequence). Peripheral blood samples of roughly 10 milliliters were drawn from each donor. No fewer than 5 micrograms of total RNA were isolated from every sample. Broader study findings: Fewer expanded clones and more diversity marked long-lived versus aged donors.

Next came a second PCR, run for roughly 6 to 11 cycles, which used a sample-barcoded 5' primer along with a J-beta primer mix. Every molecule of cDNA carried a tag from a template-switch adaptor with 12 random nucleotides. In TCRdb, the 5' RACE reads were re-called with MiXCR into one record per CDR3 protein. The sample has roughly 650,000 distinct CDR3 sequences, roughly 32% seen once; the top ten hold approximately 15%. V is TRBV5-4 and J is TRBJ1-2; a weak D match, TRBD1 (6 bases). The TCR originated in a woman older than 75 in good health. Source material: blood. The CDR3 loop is CASSMIQGASDGYTF. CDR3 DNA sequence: TGTGCCAGCAGCATGATACAGGGAGCCTCTGATGGCTACACCTTC.